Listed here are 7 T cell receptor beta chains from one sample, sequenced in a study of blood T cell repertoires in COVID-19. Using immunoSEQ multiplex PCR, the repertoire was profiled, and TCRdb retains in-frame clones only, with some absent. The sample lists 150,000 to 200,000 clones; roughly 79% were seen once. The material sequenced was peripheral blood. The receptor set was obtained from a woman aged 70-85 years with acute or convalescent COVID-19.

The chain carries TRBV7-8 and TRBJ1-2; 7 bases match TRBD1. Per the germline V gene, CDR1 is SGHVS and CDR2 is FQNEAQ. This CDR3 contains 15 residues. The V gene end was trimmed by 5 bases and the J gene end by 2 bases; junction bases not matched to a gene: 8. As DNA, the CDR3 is TGTGCCAGCAGCCGAACAGGGGTAGGGAACTATGGCTACACCTTC. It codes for CASSRTGVGNYGYTF.

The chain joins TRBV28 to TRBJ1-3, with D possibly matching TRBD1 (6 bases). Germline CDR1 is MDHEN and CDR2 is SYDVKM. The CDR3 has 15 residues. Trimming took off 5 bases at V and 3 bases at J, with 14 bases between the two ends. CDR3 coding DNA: TGTGCCAGCAGTCCATCACAGGGAAGTGGAAACACCATATATTTT. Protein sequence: CASSPSQGSGNTIYF.

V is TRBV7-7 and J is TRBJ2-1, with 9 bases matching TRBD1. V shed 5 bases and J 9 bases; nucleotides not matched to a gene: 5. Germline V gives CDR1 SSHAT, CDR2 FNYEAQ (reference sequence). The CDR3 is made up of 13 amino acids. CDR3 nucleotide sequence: TGTGCCAGCAGCCGAACAGGGGGCTCTGAGCAGTTCTTC. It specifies CASSRTGGSEQFF. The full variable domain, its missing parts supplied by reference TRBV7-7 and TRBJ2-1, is GAGVSQSPRYKVTKRGQDVTLRCDPISSHATLYWYQQALGQGPEFLTYFNYEAQPDKSGLPSDRFSAERPEGSISTLTIQRTEQRDSAMYRCASSRTGGSEQFFGPGTRLTVL.

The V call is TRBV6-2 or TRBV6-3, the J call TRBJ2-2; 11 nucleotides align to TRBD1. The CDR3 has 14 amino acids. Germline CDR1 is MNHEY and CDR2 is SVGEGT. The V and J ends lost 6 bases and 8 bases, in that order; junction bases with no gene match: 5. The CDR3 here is CASSLGQGAGELFF. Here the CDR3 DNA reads TGTGCCAGCAGCCTAGGACAGGGGGCAGGGGAGCTGTTTTTT.

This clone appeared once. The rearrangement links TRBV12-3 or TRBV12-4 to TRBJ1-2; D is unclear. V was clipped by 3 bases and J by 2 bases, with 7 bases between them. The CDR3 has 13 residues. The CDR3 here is CASSFVGNYGYTF. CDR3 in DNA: TGTGCCAGCAGTTTTGTCGGGAACTATGGCTACACCTTC.

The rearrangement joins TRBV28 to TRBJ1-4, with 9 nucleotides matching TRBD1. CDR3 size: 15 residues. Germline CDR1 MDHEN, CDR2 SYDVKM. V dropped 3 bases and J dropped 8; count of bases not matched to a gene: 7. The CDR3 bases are TGTGCCAGCAGTTTGACGGGACAGGGAAACGAAAAACTGTTTTTT. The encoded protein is CASSLTGQGNEKLFF.

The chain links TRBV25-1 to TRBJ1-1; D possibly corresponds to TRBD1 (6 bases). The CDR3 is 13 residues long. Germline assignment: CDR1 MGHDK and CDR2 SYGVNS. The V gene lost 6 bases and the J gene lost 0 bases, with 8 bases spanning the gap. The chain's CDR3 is CASSGQMNTEAFF. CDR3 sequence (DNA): TGTGCCAGCAGCGGACAGATGAACACTGAAGCTTTCTTT.